The clone carrying this T cell receptor beta chain was detected a few times. Its antigen is not known. The CDR3 spans 16 residues. Looked up from germline, CDR1 is SQVTM and CDR2 is ANQGSEA. V lost 0 bases and J lost 0, with 14 bases in between. Each CDR3 protein gets one entry after TCRdb re-called the RT-PCR reads with MiXCR. The sample gives almost 600,000 distinct CDR3 sequences, around 15% of which show up once; around 10% is in the top ten. The data are from a study of response to subunit inactivated influenza vaccine. Study findings and constraints: Seasonal influenza vaccination, on each occasion, was suggested by the authors to recruit few new T cells.

The chain links TRBV29-1 to TRBJ1-2; a possible D gene is TRBD1 (5 bases). The input for sequencing was PBMCs from blood, taken about 12 days after vaccination. This sequence originates from a man aged 45-65 years who received an inactivated influenza vaccine. The DNA for the CDR3 is TGCAGCGTTGAAGATTACCCAGGGCGCGCTAACTATGGCTACACCTTC. Its protein is CSVEDYPGRANYGYTF.